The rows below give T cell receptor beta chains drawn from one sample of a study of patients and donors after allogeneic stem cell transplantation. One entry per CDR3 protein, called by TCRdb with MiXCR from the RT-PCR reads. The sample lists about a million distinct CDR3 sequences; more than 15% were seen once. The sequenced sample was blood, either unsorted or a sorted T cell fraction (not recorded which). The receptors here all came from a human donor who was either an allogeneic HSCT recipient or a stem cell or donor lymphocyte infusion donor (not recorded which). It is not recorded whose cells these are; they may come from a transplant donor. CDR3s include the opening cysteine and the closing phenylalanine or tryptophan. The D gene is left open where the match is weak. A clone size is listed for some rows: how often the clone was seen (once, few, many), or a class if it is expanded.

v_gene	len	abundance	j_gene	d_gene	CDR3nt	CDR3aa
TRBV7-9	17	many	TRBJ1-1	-	TGTGCCAGCAGCTCGACTCTGGGTGGGGAGCCGGGCGCTGAAGCTTTCTTT	CASSSTLGGEPGAEAFF
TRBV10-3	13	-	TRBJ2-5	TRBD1	TGTGCCATCAGGACAGGGCTCCAAGAGACCCAGTACTTC	CAIRTGLQETQYF
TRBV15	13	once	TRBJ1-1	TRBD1	TGTGCCACCAGCAGCAACAGGGGCACTGAAGCTTTCTTT	CATSSNRGTEAFF
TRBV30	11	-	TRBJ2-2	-	TGTGCCTGGAGTGGGGACGGGGAGCTGTTTTTT	CAWSGDGELFF
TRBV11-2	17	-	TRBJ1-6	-	TGTGCCAGCAGCTTAGGCCCCCGCAAAAGGGGCGATTCACCCCTCCACTTT	CASSLGPRKRGDSPLHF
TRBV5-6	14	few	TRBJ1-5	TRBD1	TGTGCCAGCAGCTCAGGACAGGGGGAGGAGCCCCAGCATTTT	CASSSGQGEEPQHF
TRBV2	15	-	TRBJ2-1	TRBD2	TGTGCCAGCAGTGAAAGGACGGGAGGGTACAATGAGCAGTTCTTC	CASSERTGGYNEQFF
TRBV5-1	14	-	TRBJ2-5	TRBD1	TGCGCCAGCAGCTTGGACAGGGGTTTTAGGACCCAGTACTTC	CASSLDRGFRTQYF
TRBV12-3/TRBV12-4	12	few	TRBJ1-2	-	TGTGCCAGCAGTTCGGAGCTGTATGGCTACACCTTC	CASSSELYGYTF
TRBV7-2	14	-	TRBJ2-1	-	TGTGCCAGCAGCGCCCACCTAGAGATGGATGAGCAGTTCTTC	CASSAHLEMDEQFF
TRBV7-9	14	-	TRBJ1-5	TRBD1	TGTGCCAGCAGCATGGGACAGGGCTATGAGCCCCAGCATTTT	CASSMGQGYEPQHF
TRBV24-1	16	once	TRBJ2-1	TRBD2	TGTGCCACCAGTGATTTGAAGCGGGGGAATTACAATGAGCAGTTCTTC	CATSDLKRGNYNEQFF
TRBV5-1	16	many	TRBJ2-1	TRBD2	TGCGCCAGCAGCATACTAGCGGGGGGCGCCTTCAATGAGCAGTTCTTC	CASSILAGGAFNEQFF
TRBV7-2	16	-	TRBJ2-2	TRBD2	TGTGCCAGCAGAGGGACTAGCGGGGGATGGACCGGGGAGCTGTTTTTT	CASRGTSGGWTGELFF
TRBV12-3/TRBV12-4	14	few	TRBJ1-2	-	TGTGCCAGCAGTTTTCTCCAGGGGTTGAATGGCTACACCTTC	CASSFLQGLNGYTF
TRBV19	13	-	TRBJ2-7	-	TGTGCCAGTAGTATAATTCCAGGGTACGAGCAGTACTTC	CASSIIPGYEQYF
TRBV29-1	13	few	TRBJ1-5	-	TGCAGCGTTGTCCCCACAGGCGGGGAGCCCCAGCATTTT	CSVVPTGGEPQHF
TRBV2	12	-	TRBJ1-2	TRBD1	TGTGCCAGCAAGCGACAGGGGAGAGGCTACACCTTC	CASKRQGRGYTF
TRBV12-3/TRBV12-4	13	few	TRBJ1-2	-	TGTGCCAGCAGTTTTCGAGGGTCCCTGGGCTACACCTTC	CASSFRGSLGYTF
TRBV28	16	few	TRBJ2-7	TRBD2	TGTGCCAGTCGGGGAGGGGATATCGGGAGGGACTACGAGCAGTACTTC	CASRGGDIGRDYEQYF
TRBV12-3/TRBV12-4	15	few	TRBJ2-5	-	TGTGCCAGCAGTTGGTTCAGGCAGGGCAAGAGAACCCAGTACTTC	CASSWFRQGKRTQYF
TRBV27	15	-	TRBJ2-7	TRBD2	TGTGCCAGCAGTCCGCTCCGGGAGGACTCCTACGAGCAGTACTTC	CASSPLREDSYEQYF
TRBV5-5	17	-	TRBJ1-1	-	TGTGCCAGCAGCTTGAAAAGGTCTTGGCTCATGAACACTGAAGCTTTCTTT	CASSLKRSWLMNTEAFF
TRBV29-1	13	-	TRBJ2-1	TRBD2	TGCAGCACGACTAGCGGGAGATACAATGAGCAGTTCTTC	CSTTSGRYNEQFF
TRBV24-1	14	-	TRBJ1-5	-	TGTGCCACCAGTGATCCCGACGGTTTTGGGCCCCAGCATTTT	CATSDPDGFGPQHF
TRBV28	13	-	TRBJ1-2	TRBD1	TGTGCCAGCAATTACGGGACAGGGGGGGGCTACACCTTC	CASNYGTGGGYTF
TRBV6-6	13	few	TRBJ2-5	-	TGTGCCAGCAGCAATATCTATCAAGAGACCCAGTACTTC	CASSNIYQETQYF